This is a list of T cell receptor beta chains from one sample in a study of T cell responses to AZD1222 COVID-19 vaccine. Measured with immunoSEQ multiplex PCR; TCRdb has only the in-frame clones, and not every one. The sample lists 120,000 or so clones, 81% occurring once. The specimen was peripheral blood, collected on day 0 of AZD1222 vaccination. Receptors were obtained from an adult in good health. Each CDR3 is given with its conserved first and last residue. A D gene is named only where the DNA matches it firmly. Where a row states a size, it is once, few, many or the class of an expanded clone; other rows omit it.

j_gene,abundance,d_gene,v_gene,CDR3nt,CDR3aa
TRBJ1-1,.,.,TRBV5-4,TGTGCCAGCAGCCTTGGCGGAGAGGGAGGCACTGAAGCTTTCTTT,CASSLGGEGGTEAFF
TRBJ1-5,once,.,TRBV7-2,TGTGCCAGCAGCTCCCAGTTAAGGGACATCGGGCAGCCCCAGCATTTT,CASSSQLRDIGQPQHF
TRBJ1-5,.,TRBD1,TRBV15,TGTGCCACCAGCAGATATACAGGGGGAGGTCAGCCCCAGCATTTT,CATSRYTGGGQPQHF
TRBJ1-2,.,TRBD1,TRBV18,TGTGCCAGCTCAGAGCGACAGGGCCTAGACTATGGCTACACCTTC,CASSERQGLDYGYTF
TRBJ2-3,.,TRBD1,TRBV4-3,TGCGCCAGCAGCCAGGACAACGTCCCGGGACAGGGTGTGAATACGCAGTATTTT,CASSQDNVPGQGVNTQYF
TRBJ1-5,.,.,TRBV7-2,TGTGCCAGCAGCTTAGGGGTTTTGAGCAATCAGCCCCAGCATTTT,CASSLGVLSNQPQHF
TRBJ1-3,.,.,TRBV9,TGTGCCAGCAGCGTAGTGGCCTCTGGAAACACCATATATTTT,CASSVVASGNTIYF
TRBJ2-4,.,.,TRBV4-3,TGCGCCAGCAGCCAAGAAAGCGCCATGGGTGCCAAAAACATTCAGTACTTC,CASSQESAMGAKNIQYF
TRBJ1-6,few,TRBD1,TRBV6-2/TRBV6-3,TGTGCCAGCAGTTACACCGGGACAGGGGTGAGCTCCTATAATTCACCCCTCCACTTT,CASSYTGTGVSSYNSPLHF
TRBJ1-2,few,.,TRBV28,TGTGCCAGCAGTCCCGGGCCAAAGTACTATGGCTACACCTTC,CASSPGPKYYGYTF
TRBJ1-2,once,TRBD1,TRBV6-6,TGTGCCAGCAGTCCCCTTTATCTTGGACAGGGGGCACATGGCTACACCTTC,CASSPLYLGQGAHGYTF
TRBJ2-3,.,TRBD2,TRBV12-3/TRBV12-4,TGTGCCAGCAGTAGCGGGAACACAGATACGCAGTATTTT,CASSSGNTDTQYF
TRBJ2-2,.,.,TRBV12-3/TRBV12-4,TGTGCCAGCAGTTATTTAACCGGGGAGCTGTTTTTT,CASSYLTGELFF
TRBJ2-2,.,.,TRBV4-1,TGCGCCAGCAGCCAAGATTACGGGGGAAGGCTGTTTTTT,CASSQDYGGRLFF
TRBJ1-1,.,TRBD1,TRBV11-2,TGTGCCAGCAGCTTAGACAGGGGGAGGTATGCTTTCTTT,CASSLDRGRYAFF
TRBJ1-4,.,.,TRBV5-1,TGCGCCAGCAGACCGACGGGGACTAATGAAAAACTGTTTTTT,CASRPTGTNEKLFF
TRBJ1-2,.,.,TRBV11-2,TGTGCCAGCAGCTTAGCCGGGCCCCTCCCTTCCTATGGCTACACCTTC,CASSLAGPLPSYGYTF
TRBJ1-2,once,TRBD1,TRBV7-2,TGTGCCAGCAGCCTAAGGTCCCCAGGGGGCTATGGCTACACCTTC,CASSLRSPGGYGYTF
TRBJ2-1,.,.,TRBV6-1,TGTGCCAGCAGTGAATTGCCCCCCACCTACAATGAGCAGTTCTTC,CASSELPPTYNEQFF
TRBJ1-1,.,TRBD1,TRBV6-6,TGTGCCAGCAGTCCAATTGACAGGGGGCAGCTGAACACTGAAGCTTTCTTT,CASSPIDRGQLNTEAFF
TRBJ2-5,.,.,TRBV2,TGTGCCAGCAGCGACAGGATAGGGGACGAGACCCAGTACTTC,CASSDRIGDETQYF
TRBJ2-7,.,.,TRBV1,TGCACCAGCAGCAAACACAGCGGAGGCGAGCAGTACTTC,CTSSKHSGGEQYF
TRBJ1-2,once,TRBD1,TRBV5-1,TGCGCCAGCAGGTCCGGACAGGGGGGGAACTATGGCTACACCTTC,CASRSGQGGNYGYTF
TRBJ2-7,many,.,TRBV28,TGTGCCAGCAGTTTAGGTCAGACGTCCTACGAGCAGTACTTC,CASSLGQTSYEQYF
TRBJ1-1,.,TRBD1,TRBV11-3,TGTGCCAGCAGCTTTACCAGGGGGACTGAAGCTTTCTTT,CASSFTRGTEAFF
TRBJ1-1,.,.,TRBV6-5,TGTGCCAGCAGTCGAGGCGGAACTGAAGCTTTCTTT,CASSRGGTEAFF
TRBJ2-5,once,.,TRBV5-1,TGCGCCAGCAGCCTCTCGACAGTGTGGGAGACCCAGTACTTC,CASSLSTVWETQYF
TRBJ2-5,few,TRBD2,TRBV7-8,TGTGCCAGCAGCGCCCGACTAGCAGCTAATCAAGAGACCCAGTACTTC,CASSARLAANQETQYF
TRBJ1-6,.,TRBD1,TRBV7-2,TGTGCCAGCAGCTTAGGACAGGGAAGTAATTCACCCCTCCACTTT,CASSLGQGSNSPLHF
TRBJ1-2,.,TRBD1,TRBV6-1,TGTGCCAGCAGTGAAGGCTCGGGACAGGGTTCTGATGGCTACACCTTC,CASSEGSGQGSDGYTF
TRBJ2-5,once,TRBD2,TRBV6-2/TRBV6-3,TGTGCCAGCAGTTACGGCGGACTAGCGGGGGGGCGTCAAGAGACCCAGTACTTC,CASSYGGLAGGRQETQYF
TRBJ2-7,.,.,TRBV12-3/TRBV12-4,TGTGCCAGCAGTATACACCTACCAGGCGAGCAGTACTTC,CASSIHLPGEQYF
TRBJ1-2,.,.,TRBV12-3/TRBV12-4,TGTGCCAGCAGTTTAGCAGGAGGCTATGGCTACACCTTC,CASSLAGGYGYTF
TRBJ2-2,few,.,TRBV9,TGTGCCAGCAGCGTAGATGGGGGGCTGGTGACCGGGGAGCTGTTTTTT,CASSVDGGLVTGELFF
TRBJ2-3,few,.,TRBV4-3,TGCGCCAGCAGTTTAGGCGGCCCACCAGATACGCAGTATTTT,CASSLGGPPDTQYF
TRBJ1-5,.,.,TRBV2,TGTGCCAGCAGTGAAGAAAGAAGTCAGCCCCAGCATTTT,CASSEERSQPQHF
TRBJ2-2,.,.,TRBV6-5,TGTGCCAGCCGGTTTAGGACTACGAACACCGGGGAGCTGTTTTTT,CASRFRTTNTGELFF
TRBJ2-7,.,TRBD1,TRBV6-4,TGTGCCAGCCGGACGGGACAGGAAAGCGGCGAGCAGTACTTC,CASRTGQESGEQYF
TRBJ2-3,.,TRBD2,TRBV3-1/TRBV3-2,TGTGCCAGCAGCCAGGCTGGGACTAGCGCCGGCTCTAGCACAGATACGCAGTATTTT,CASSQAGTSAGSSTDTQYF
TRBJ2-2,.,.,TRBV6-2/TRBV6-3,TGTGCCAGCAGTTCGGTCTATTCGAACACCGGGGAGCTGTTTTTT,CASSSVYSNTGELFF
TRBJ1-1,few,.,TRBV6-1,TGTGCCAGCAGTGATCCGGGGTCAATCGGCACTGAAGCTTTCTTT,CASSDPGSIGTEAFF
TRBJ2-1,.,.,TRBV9,TGTGCCAGCAGCGTAGAACCAGGCAGAGACAATGAGCAGTTCTTC,CASSVEPGRDNEQFF
TRBJ1-3,few,.,TRBV28,TGTGCCAGCAGTTTGGGAAGGGCGAGCTCTGGAAACACCATATATTTT,CASSLGRASSGNTIYF
TRBJ2-5,.,TRBD2,TRBV7-9,TGTGCCAGCAGCCCGAGACTAGCGGGAGTATCGAGGGAGACCCAGTACTTC,CASSPRLAGVSRETQYF
TRBJ1-2,.,.,TRBV5-3,TGTGCCAGAAGCGTGGACACTGGCTACACCTTC,CARSVDTGYTF
TRBJ2-3,.,TRBD2,TRBV18,TGTGCCAGCTCACCGCGGGGGTCCCTCCGCACAGATACGCAGTATTTT,CASSPRGSLRTDTQYF
TRBJ1-1,.,.,TRBV3-1/TRBV3-2,TGTGCCAGCAGCCAAGGTATACCAGGGACTAACACTGAAGCTTTCTTT,CASSQGIPGTNTEAFF
TRBJ2-5,.,.,TRBV5-1,TGCGCCAGCAGCTCAGGAGGTAAAGAGACCCAGTACTTC,CASSSGGKETQYF
TRBJ2-7,.,.,TRBV7-9,TGTGCCAGCAGCCCTATAGACAGGGGACTATCTTACGAGCAGTACTTC,CASSPIDRGLSYEQYF
TRBJ1-6,.,.,TRBV4-3,TGCGCCAGCAGCCAAGATCCCAGTGGAAATTCACCCCTCCACTTT,CASSQDPSGNSPLHF
TRBJ2-7,.,TRBD1,TRBV28,TGTGCCAGCAGCCCCAGACCCGAGACAGGGCGGTACTTC,CASSPRPETGRYF
TRBJ1-1,.,.,TRBV18,TGTGCCAGCTCACGCGAGACTGGAACGAACACTGAAGCTTTCTTT,CASSRETGTNTEAFF
TRBJ2-1,.,.,TRBV7-9,TGTGCCAGCAGCTTAGGCGATGAGCAGTTCTTC,CASSLGDEQFF
TRBJ1-3,.,.,TRBV5-5,TGTGCCAGCAGCTTGGGGGGGATTATCTCCGGAAACACCATATATTTT,CASSLGGIISGNTIYF